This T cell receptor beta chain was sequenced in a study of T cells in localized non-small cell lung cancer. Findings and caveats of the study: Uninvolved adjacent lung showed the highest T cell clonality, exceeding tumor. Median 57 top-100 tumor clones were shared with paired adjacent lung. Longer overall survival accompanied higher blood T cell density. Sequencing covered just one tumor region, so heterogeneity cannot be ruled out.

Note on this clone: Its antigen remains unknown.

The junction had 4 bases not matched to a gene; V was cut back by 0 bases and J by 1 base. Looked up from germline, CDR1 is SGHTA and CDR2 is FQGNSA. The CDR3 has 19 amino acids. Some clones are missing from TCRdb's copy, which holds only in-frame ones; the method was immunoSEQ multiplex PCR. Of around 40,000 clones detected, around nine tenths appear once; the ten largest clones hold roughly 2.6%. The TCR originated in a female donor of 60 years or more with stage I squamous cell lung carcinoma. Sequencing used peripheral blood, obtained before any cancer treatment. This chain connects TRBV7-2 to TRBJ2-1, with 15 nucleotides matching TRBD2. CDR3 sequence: CASSLAAGTSGRSYNEQFF. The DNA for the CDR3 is TGTGCCAGCAGCTTAGCGGCCGGGACTAGCGGGAGGTCCTACAATGAGCAGTTCTTC.